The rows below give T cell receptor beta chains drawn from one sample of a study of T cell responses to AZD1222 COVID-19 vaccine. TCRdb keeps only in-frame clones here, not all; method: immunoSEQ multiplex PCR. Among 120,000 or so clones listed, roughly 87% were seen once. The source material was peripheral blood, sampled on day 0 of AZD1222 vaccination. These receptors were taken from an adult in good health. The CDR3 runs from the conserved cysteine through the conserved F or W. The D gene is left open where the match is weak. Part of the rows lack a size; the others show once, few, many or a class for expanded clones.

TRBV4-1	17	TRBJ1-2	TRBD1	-	TGCGCCAGCAGCCACGCCGGGACAGGGGTCGGGAACTATGGCTACACCTTC	CASSHAGTGVGNYGYTF
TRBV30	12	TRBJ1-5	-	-	TGTGCCTGGAGCTACCCCAATCAGCCCCAGCATTTT	CAWSYPNQPQHF
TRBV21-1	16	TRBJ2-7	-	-	TGTGCCAGCAGCAAAGAAGGACTTCCATCGACTTACGAGCAGTACTTC	CASSKEGLPSTYEQYF
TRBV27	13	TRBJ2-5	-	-	TGTGCCAGCAGTTTATCGGCCGGAAAGACCCAGTACTTC	CASSLSAGKTQYF
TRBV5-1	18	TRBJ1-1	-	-	TGCGCCAGCAGCTCGAAATTCAGGGATCCGGGCGAGAACACTGAAGCTTTCTTT	CASSSKFRDPGENTEAFF
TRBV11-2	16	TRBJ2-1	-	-	TGTGCCAGCAGCTTAGCTGGGTGGGCTGGGGGGAATGAGCAGTTCTTC	CASSLAGWAGGNEQFF
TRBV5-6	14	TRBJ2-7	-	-	TGTGCCAGCAGCAGCACCGACAGTTCCTACGAGCAGTACTTC	CASSSTDSSYEQYF
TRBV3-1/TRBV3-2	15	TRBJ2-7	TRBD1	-	TGTGCCAGCAGGGACACCGGGACAGTACCCAACGAGCAGTACTTC	CASRDTGTVPNEQYF
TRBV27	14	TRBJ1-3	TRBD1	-	TGTGCCAGCAGAGACGCGACAGGGGCTGATACCATATATTTT	CASRDATGADTIYF
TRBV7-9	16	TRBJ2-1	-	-	TGTGCCAGCAGCTTAGTTTGGCGAGAACGAGACAATGAGCAGTTCTTC	CASSLVWRERDNEQFF
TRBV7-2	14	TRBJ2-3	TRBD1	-	TGTGCCAGCAGCCTCACAGGGGTCACAGATACGCAGTATTTT	CASSLTGVTDTQYF
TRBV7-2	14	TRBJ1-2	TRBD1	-	TGTGCCAGCAGCCTGGGGACAGGGGGCTATGGCTACACCTTC	CASSLGTGGYGYTF
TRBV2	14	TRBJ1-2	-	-	TGTGCCAGCAGTGATTGTACTTTTTACTATGGCTACACCTTC	CASSDCTFYYGYTF
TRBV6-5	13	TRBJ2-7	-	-	TGTGCCAGCACAAAAAGGGGGGATTCCGAGCAGTACTTC	CASTKRGDSEQYF
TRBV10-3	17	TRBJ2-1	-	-	TGTGCCATCAGTGAGTCGGTTCGGCTAGCCGGGGACAATGAGCAGTTCTTC	CAISESVRLAGDNEQFF
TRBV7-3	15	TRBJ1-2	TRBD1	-	TGTGCCAGCAGCCACGGACAGGGAACTAACTATGGCTACACCTTC	CASSHGQGTNYGYTF
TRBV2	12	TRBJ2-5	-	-	TGTGCCAGCAGTGTTACAGAAGAGACCCAGTACTTC	CASSVTEETQYF
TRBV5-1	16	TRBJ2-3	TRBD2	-	TGCGCCAGCAGCACGGGACTAGCGGGCGACACAGATACGCAGTATTTT	CASSTGLAGDTDTQYF
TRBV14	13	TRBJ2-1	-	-	TGTGCCAGCAGCTCACAGGGCTACAATGAGCAGTTCTTC	CASSSQGYNEQFF
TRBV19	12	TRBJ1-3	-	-	TGTGCCAGTAGTATCTCGGGAAACACCATATATTTT	CASSISGNTIYF
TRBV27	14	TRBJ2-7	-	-	TGTGCCAGCAGTTTCCGGGGTTCGCTCTACGAGCAGTACTTC	CASSFRGSLYEQYF
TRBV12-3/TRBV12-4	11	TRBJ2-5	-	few	TGTGCCAGCAGTTTGCGGGAGACCCAGTACTTC	CASSLRETQYF
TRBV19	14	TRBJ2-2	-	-	TGTGCCAGTAGCACCAGGGTCGTATCCGGGGAGCTGTTTTTT	CASSTRVVSGELFF
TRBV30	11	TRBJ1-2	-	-	TGTGCCTGGAGTCGCAGGGCTGGCTACACCTTC	CAWSRRAGYTF
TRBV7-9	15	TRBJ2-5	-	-	TGTGCCAGCAGCTTACAGGAGGGGGCGCAGGCGACCCAGTACTTC	CASSLQEGAQATQYF
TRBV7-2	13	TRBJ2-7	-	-	TGTGCCAGCAGCTCCCAACAGGGCTACGAGCAGTACTTC	CASSSQQGYEQYF
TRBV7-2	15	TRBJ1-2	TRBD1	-	TGTGCCAGCAGCTCGTCCCGGGACAGGATCGGTGGCTACACCTTC	CASSSSRDRIGGYTF
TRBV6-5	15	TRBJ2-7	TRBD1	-	TGTGCCAGCAGTCCTCCGGGACAGGCGTCCTACGAGCAGTACTTC	CASSPPGQASYEQYF
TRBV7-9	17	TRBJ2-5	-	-	TGTGCCAGCACCCCGTTACAAGCGACTGCGAGGCAAGAGACCCAGTACTTC	CASTPLQATARQETQYF
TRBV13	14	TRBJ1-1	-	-	TGTGCCAGCAGCTTAGGACAATGGGGAACTGAAGCTTTCTTT	CASSLGQWGTEAFF
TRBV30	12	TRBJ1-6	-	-	TGTGCCTGGAGCGGCAGGTGGCCACCCCTCCACTTT	CAWSGRWPPLHF
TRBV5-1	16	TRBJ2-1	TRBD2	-	TGCGCCAGCAGTCAAATGGGGACTAGCGGGGGCAATGAGCAGTTCTTC	CASSQMGTSGGNEQFF
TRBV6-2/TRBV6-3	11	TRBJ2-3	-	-	TGTGCCAGCAGTAACACAGATACGCAGTATTTT	CASSNTDTQYF
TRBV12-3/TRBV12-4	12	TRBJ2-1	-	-	TGTGCCAGCAGTTCCAGACAGGGAGGGTGGATCTTC	CASSSRQGGWIF
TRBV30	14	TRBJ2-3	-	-	TGTGCCTGGAGTGTAGGAGGGCCCACAGATACGCAGTATTTT	CAWSVGGPTDTQYF
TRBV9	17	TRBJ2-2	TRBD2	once	TGTGCCAGCAGCGTATCGGCTCTAGCGGGAGTCGCCGGGGAGCTGTTTTTT	CASSVSALAGVAGELFF
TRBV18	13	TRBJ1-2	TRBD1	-	TGTGCCAGCTCGCCCGGGACAGGGATTGGCTACACCTTC	CASSPGTGIGYTF
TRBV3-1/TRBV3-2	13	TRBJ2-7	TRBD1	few	TGTGCCAGCAGCCAAAACAGGGGGCGCGAGCAGTACTTC	CASSQNRGREQYF
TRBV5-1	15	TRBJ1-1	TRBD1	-	TGCGCCAGCAGCAGTGGACAGGGCGATGGGACTGAAGCTTTCTTT	CASSSGQGDGTEAFF
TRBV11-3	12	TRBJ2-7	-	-	TGTGCCAGCCGGGACATCGCCTACGAGCAGTACTTC	CASRDIAYEQYF
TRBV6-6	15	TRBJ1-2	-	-	TGTGCCAGCGGTCCAATGGGTAGAGGGGAATTAGGCTACACCTTC	CASGPMGRGELGYTF
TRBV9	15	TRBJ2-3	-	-	TGTGCCAGCAGCGTAGCTGCCCTTTCGGCAGATACGCAGTATTTT	CASSVAALSADTQYF
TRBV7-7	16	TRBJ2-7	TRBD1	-	TGTGCTAGCAGCCCGGGACAGGGTCTCCGTAGCTACGAGCAGTACTTC	CASSPGQGLRSYEQYF
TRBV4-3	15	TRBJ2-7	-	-	TGCGCCAGCAGCCAGGGAGTGACAGCTACCTACGAGCAGTACTTC	CASSQGVTATYEQYF